Listed here are 28 T cell receptor beta chains from one sample, sequenced in a study of metastatic and nonmetastatic thyroid tumors. No patient had received any treatment before thyroid surgery. TCRdb reprocessed the PCR reads via MiXCR. The table includes 85,000 to 95,000 clones, about 16% detected once. Specimen: blood. The receptor set was obtained from a female donor with papillary thyroid cancer or a benign thyroid nodule (not recorded which). Some clones in this sample may be carry-over from other donors' samples.

This clone was observed at least ten times. The chain combines TRBV20-1 with TRBJ1-5, with D perhaps TRBD1 (6 bases). The CDR3 covers 16 residues. V lost 4 bases, J lost 3 bases, and 19 bases lay in between. Germline V gives CDR1 DFQATT, CDR2 SNEGSKA (reference sequence). CDR3 nucleotide sequence: TGCAGTGCTACGTGGCCGGGCAGGGGACTCAATCAGCCCCAGCATTTT. Its translation: CSATWPGRGLNQPQHF.

Details on this clone: This may arise from a read error, as a much more abundant clone is one base away. V usage is TRBV20-1 and J usage is TRBJ1-5; 8 bases match TRBD1. J was trimmed by 6 bases and V by 3 bases; bases with no gene match: 10. The CDR3 runs to 15 residues. Per the germline V gene, CDR1 is DFQATT and CDR2 is SNEGSKA (reference sequence). In nucleotides, the CDR3 is TGCAGTGCTAGTTTAGACCAGGGGGCTAGTCAGCCCCAGCATTTT. This codes for CSASLDQGASQPQHF.

The genes are TRBV7-3 and TRBJ2-3; unclear D gene. This CDR3 region has 14 residues. V was shortened by 2 bases and J by 3 bases, with 9 bases between the two germline ends. The V gene's germline CDR1 is SGHTA and CDR2 FQGTGA. The CDR3 nucleotides read TGTGCCAGCAGCTTACAAGCGAGTACAGATACGCAGTATTTT. It yields the protein CASSLQASTDTQYF.

This clone was picked up many times. This rearrangement joins TRBV7-3 to TRBJ1-1, with D unresolved. The CDR3 is 13 amino acids. With 2 bases removed from V and 3 bases from J, the gap between germline ends came to 7 bases. Germline V CDR1 and CDR2: SGHTA, FQGTGA. The CDR3 here is CASSLSVDTEAFF. The CDR3 bases are TGTGCCAGCAGCTTATCGGTGGACACTGAAGCTTTCTTT.

This clone was seen repeatedly, ten times or more. The CDR3 here is CASTRRRDFQFF. The CDR3 nucleotides are TGTGCCAGCACCCGACGAAGGGACTTCCAGTTCTTC. This chain connects TRBV6-1 to TRBJ2-1, with a tentative D call TRBD2 (6 bases). CDR3 size: 12 residues. The germline V gene has CDR1 MNHNS and CDR2 SASEGT. V gave up 7 bases and J gave up 13 bases, with 17 bases separating them.

This clone was recorded at least ten times. In the same sample, other DNA sequences code for this CDR3. The chain carries TRBV9 and TRBJ1-3, with TRBD1 as a possible D gene (6 bases). CDR3 size: 14 residues. V was clipped by 3 bases and J by 3 bases, with 10 bases between them. Germline V gives CDR1 SGDLS, CDR2 YYNGEE. The CDR3: CASSASGDGNTIYF. The CDR3 nucleotides are TGTGCCAGCAGCGCATCAGGGGATGGAAACACCATATATTTT.

A word on this clone: This sequence may be a read error, since a much larger clone differs from it by one base. V gene TRBV5-5 combines with J gene TRBJ2-7; D gene unclear. V lost 4 bases and J 5 bases, leaving 16 bases between the germline ends. The CDR3 is made up of 14 amino acids. Germline CDR1 is SGHKS and CDR2 is YYEKEE (reference sequence). CDR3 protein: CASSPLAGSDEQYF. The DNA of the CDR3 is TGTGCCAGCAGCCCCCTTGCAGGTTCGGACGAGCAGTACTTC.

Ten or more counts support this clone. A much larger clone is a single base away; this may be a read error. DNA of the CDR3: TGTGCCACAGAAGGCATAGATACGCAGTATTTT. This encodes CATEGIDTQYF. The V gene is TRBV28, the J gene TRBJ2-3; D is undetermined. The CDR3 extends over 11 amino acids. Germline V gives CDR1 MDHEN, CDR2 SYDVKM. Trimming left V 10 bases short and J 5 bases short, with 10 bases between.

This clone was observed many times. The V gene is TRBV29-1, the J gene TRBJ1-2; 7 bases align to TRBD1. In germline, CDR1 is SQVTM, CDR2 ANQGSEA. J was trimmed by 5 bases and V by 4 bases; bases with no gene match: 13. The length of the CDR3 is 15 residues. The CDR3 reads CSVGGPGTADYGYTF. CDR3 coding DNA: TGCAGCGTTGGGGGGCCCGGGACAGCAGATTATGGCTACACCTTC.

The chain uses TRBV10-2 and TRBJ1-5; the match to TRBD1 covers 9 bases. Losses at the gene ends were 9 bases for V and 5 bases for J; bases not matched to a gene: 2. In germline, CDR1 is WSHSY, CDR2 SAAADI. There are 12 residues in the CDR3. The DNA for the CDR3 is TGCGCCAGAGGGACAGGGCATCAGCCCCAGCATTTT. This translates into CARGTGHQPQHF.

Worth noting for this clone: One end of the junction fails to match germline, which may point to a read error. V gene TRBV28 combines with J gene TRBJ2-7; the D is unclear. This CDR3 has 13 amino acids. Per the germline V gene, CDR1 is MDHEN and CDR2 is SYDVKM. The CDR3 protein is CASIALRMAEHYF. CDR3 nucleotides: TGTGCCAGCATAGCCTTACGGATGGCCGAGCATTACTTC.

The table lists this clone with many counts. The genes are TRBV28 and TRBJ2-3; 8 positions agree with TRBD2. J was trimmed by 5 bases and V by 3 bases; bases with no gene match: 10. Germline lookup yields CDR1 MDHEN and CDR2 SYDVKM. This CDR3 is 16 amino acids long. CDR3 sequence: CASSLPGLAVGDTQYF. CDR3 DNA: TGTGCCAGCAGTTTGCCTGGACTAGCAGTCGGAGATACGCAGTATTTT.

This clone was detected ten times or more. This chain connects TRBV9 to TRBJ2-7; 7 nucleotides agree with TRBD2. This CDR3 spans 18 amino acids. Trimming at V came to 0 bases and at J to 2 bases, leaving 14 bases not matched to a gene. The germline V gene has CDR1 SGDLS and CDR2 YYNGEE. The CDR3: CASSVAGGGGGEAYEQYF. The CDR3 bases are TGTGCCAGCAGCGTAGCTGGTGGGGGGGGAGGGGAGGCCTACGAGCAGTACTTC. Based on the CDR3 plus reference TRBV9 and TRBJ2-7, the full variable domain is DSGVTQTPKHLITATGQRVTLRCSPRSGDLSVYWYQQSLDQGLQFLIQYYNGEERAKGNILERFSAQQFPDLHSELNLSSLELGDSALYFCASSVAGGGGGEAYEQYFGPGTRLTVT.

This clone was seen only a few times. A read error may be the cause here, since a much bigger clone is one base away. The chain carries TRBV15 and TRBJ1-1; D unresolved. CDR1 and CDR2 (germline): LNHNV, YYDKDF (reference sequence). The CDR3 runs 15 residues. The V and J ends lost 0 bases and 4 bases respectively, with 12 bases between them. The CDR3 is CATSRDQCKITEAFF. The CDR3, as DNA: TGTGCCACCAGCAGAGATCAGTGTAAAATCACTGAAGCTTTCTTT.

Points on this clone: Sequence at one end of the junction differs from germline and may be a read error. The chain joins TRBV10-2 to TRBJ1-1; D unclear. There are 15 residues in the CDR3. The germline V gene encodes CDR1 WSHSY and CDR2 SAAADI. The CDR3 sequence: CASGEIPTVNTEAFF. The CDR3 DNA sequence: TGCGCCAGCGGTGAGATCCCGACGGTGAACACTGAAGCTTTCTTT.

This clone was detected ten times or more. This CDR3 is CASRDSSTNEKLFF. In DNA form, the CDR3 reads TGTGCCAGCAGGGACAGCTCAACTAATGAAAAACTGTTTTTT. The J gene is TRBJ1-4, the V gene TRBV7-9, with a possible D match to TRBD1 (6 bases). The CDR3 totals 14 residues. Germline values: CDR1 SEHNR, CDR2 FQNEAQ (reference sequence). Trimming took 6 bases from V and 0 from J, leaving 8 bases between them.

This clone was counted at least ten times. In DNA, the CDR3 is TGTGCCAGCAGGGTTAGCGGGGGGGCCGCGGAGACCCAGTACTTC. It specifies CASRVSGGAAETQYF. The chain recombines TRBV2 with TRBJ2-5, with 11 nucleotides matching TRBD2. The V and J ends lost 6 bases and 5 bases, in that order; junction bases with no gene match: 8. Germline CDR1 and CDR2: SNHLY and FYNNEI. CDR3 length: 15 amino acids. The whole variable domain, filled in from reference TRBV2 and TRBJ2-5, reads EPEVTQTPSHQVTQMGQEVILRCVPISNHLYFYWYRQILGQKVEFLVSFYNNEISEKSEIFDDQFSVERPDGSNFTLKIRSTKLEDSAMYFCASRVSGGAAETQYFGPGTRLLVL.

With regard to this clone: A much larger clone differs from this one at a single base, so this may be a read error. This CDR3 is also generated by other DNA sequences in the sample. V is TRBV5-6 and J is TRBJ1-6; D is perhaps TRBD1 (6 bases). CDR1 SGHDT and CDR2 YYEEEE come from the germline V gene. CDR3 length: 12 amino acids. Trimming removed 2 bases at V and 19 bases at J, with 16 bases between. CDR3 bases: TGTGCCAGCAGCTTCGCATTGGCAGGGGAGCACTTT. It specifies CASSFALAGEHF.

This clone was picked up many times. The V gene is TRBV19, the J gene TRBJ2-7; TRBD1 matches at 8 bases. Trimming took 2 bases from V and 7 from J; bases not matched to a gene: 13. The CDR3 totals 16 residues. CDR1 LNHDA and CDR2 SQIVND come from the germline V gene (reference sequence). CDR3 DNA: TGTGCCAGTAGTATACGACTCGCAGGGGGCTTAGGGGAGCAGTACTTC. Its protein is CASSIRLAGGLGEQYF.

Comment on this clone: This may be a read error: a much more frequent sequence differs by one nucleotide. The J gene is TRBJ2-3, the V gene TRBV5-1, with a possible D match to TRBD1 (5 bases). Trimming removed 6 bases from V and 4 bases from J, with 18 bases in between. The CDR3 runs 15 residues. CDR1 and CDR2 (germline): SGHRS, YFSETQ. Here the CDR3 DNA reads TGCGCCAGCACCCCGGACAAAATCGGAGCAGATACGCAGTATTTT. It is translated as CASTPDKIGADTQYF.

As concerns this clone: Given a much more abundant clone one base away, this may be a read error. The sample contains more than one DNA sequence encoding this CDR3. V and J are TRBV20-1 and TRBJ2-5, with D unresolved. The CDR3 has 14 residues. CDR1 is DFQATT, CDR2 SNEGSKA, per germline (reference sequence). Trimming took 5 bases from V and 3 from J, leaving 16 bases between them. The chain's CDR3 is CSAPRNSGEETQYF. CDR3 coding DNA: TGCAGTGCTCCGAGGAACTCTGGTGAAGAGACCCAGTACTTC.

This clone showed up many times. V gene TRBV2 combines with J gene TRBJ2-3; 9 positions match TRBD2. This CDR3 contains 14 residues. Germline V gene sequence: CDR1 SNHLY, CDR2 FYNNEI. With 11 bases clipped from V and 0 bases from J, the junction kept 6 bases outside the gene matches. This CDR3 is CAGGTSTSTDTQYF. The CDR3 nucleotides read TGTGCCGGGGGGACTAGCACAAGCACAGATACGCAGTATTTT.

The genes are TRBV24-1 and TRBJ2-3; 8 bases map to TRBD1. Germline values: CDR1 KGHDR, CDR2 SFDVKD. The CDR3 is made up of 16 amino acids. Germline trimming cut 3 bases from V and 0 bases from J; bases unmatched to any gene: 4. This CDR3 reads CATSDRQGPSTDTQYF. CDR3 coding DNA: TGTGCCACCAGTGATCGACAGGGGCCGAGCACAGATACGCAGTATTTT.

The sample holds a few counts of this clone. A much larger clone sits a single nucleotide away, making a read error possible. The chain combines TRBV29-1 with TRBJ2-4, with D maybe TRBD2 (5 bases). CDR3 size: 11 residues. V was clipped by 6 bases and J by 8 bases, with 11 bases between them. In germline, CDR1 is SQVTM, CDR2 ANQGSEA. The CDR3 region has the DNA TGCAGCGTCATGACCGGGGACATTCAGTACTTC. Encoded protein: CSVMTGDIQYF. Looking up the rest from reference TRBV29-1 and TRBJ2-4 gives the full variable domain: SAVISQKPSRDICQRGTSLTIQCQVDSQVTMMFWYRQQPGQSLTLIATANQGSEATYESGFVIDKFPISRPNLTFSTLTVSNMSPEDSSIYLCSVMTGDIQYFGAGTRLSVL.

The sample holds many counts of this clone. CDR3 nucleotide sequence: TGTGCCAGCAGTTTAGCGGGCAGGGAAAGGGAGCAGTACTTC. It specifies CASSLAGREREQYF. The chain is built from TRBV12-3 or TRBV12-4 and TRBJ2-7; possible D gene TRBD1, 5 bases. The CDR3 runs 14 residues. V was clipped by 0 bases and J by 7 bases, with 13 bases between them.

This clone was detected ten times or more. V and J are TRBV28 and TRBJ2-7, with 7 bases lining up with TRBD2. The germline CDR1 and CDR2 sequences are MDHEN and SYDVKM. The CDR3 totals 15 residues. Trimming removed 3 bases from V and 2 bases from J; junction bases left unmatched: 7. The CDR3 region has the DNA TGTGCCAGCAGTTTGGGAGGGGTTCGTACCTACGAGCAGTACTTC. Its protein is CASSLGGVRTYEQYF.

This clone was picked up many times. V gene TRBV12-3 or TRBV12-4 combines with J gene TRBJ2-7; D gene unclear. The CDR3 length is 11 residues. The ends were cut back, 3 bases at V and 3 bases at J, with 3 bases in the middle. As DNA, the CDR3 is TGTGCCAGCAGTTTCTACTACGAGCAGTACTTC. Its protein is CASSFYYEQYF.

CDR3 sequence (DNA): TGTGCCAGCAGCGTATTTGCGGAGGGGGCGAGGACGGGGGAGACCCAGTACTTC. Its translation is CASSVFAEGARTGETQYF. The J gene is TRBJ2-5, the V gene TRBV9; possible D gene TRBD1, 7 bases. Trimming stripped 1 base from V and 5 bases from J, with 24 bases between. Germline CDR1 SGDLS, CDR2 YYNGEE. The CDR3 totals 18 residues.